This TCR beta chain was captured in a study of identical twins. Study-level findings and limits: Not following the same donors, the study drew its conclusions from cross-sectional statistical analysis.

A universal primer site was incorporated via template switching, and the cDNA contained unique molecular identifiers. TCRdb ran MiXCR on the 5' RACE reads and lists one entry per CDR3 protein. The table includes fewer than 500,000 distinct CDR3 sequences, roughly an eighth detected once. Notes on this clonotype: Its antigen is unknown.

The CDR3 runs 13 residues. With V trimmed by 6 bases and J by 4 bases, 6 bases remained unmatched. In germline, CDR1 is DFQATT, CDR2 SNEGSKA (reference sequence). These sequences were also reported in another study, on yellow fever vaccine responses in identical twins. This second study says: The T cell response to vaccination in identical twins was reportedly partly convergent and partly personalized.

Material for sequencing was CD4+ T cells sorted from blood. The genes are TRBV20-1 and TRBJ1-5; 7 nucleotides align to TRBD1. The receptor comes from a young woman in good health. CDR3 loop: CSAAGTANQPQHF. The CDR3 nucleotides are TGCAGTGCAGCCGGGACAGCAAATCAGCCCCAGCATTTT.